Given below is one T cell receptor (beta chain) in context. Its specificity is unknown. This specimen belongs to a study of blood T cells in healthy people across ages. Regarding the study as a whole: More naive CD4+ cells and higher diversity were found in long-lived than in aged donors.

Alongside a J-beta primer mix, a sample-barcoded 5' primer served in a second PCR lasting 7 to 11 cycles. TCRdb independently ran MiXCR on the 5' RACE reads; one entry per CDR3 protein. The top ten hold roughly 20% of the sample, which has approximately 800,000 distinct CDR3 sequences, nearly 60% seen once. The CDR3 sequence is 13 residues long. The V end lost 6 bases, the J end lost 6 bases, and 14 bases lay between the germline ends. The germline V gene encodes CDR1 SGHKS and CDR2 YYEKEE (reference sequence). Specimen: blood. The gene calls are TRBV5-5 and TRBJ2-3; no clear D gene. This receptor was obtained from a man aged 25 to 40 in good health. CDR3 region: CASMVPETDTQYF. CDR3 DNA: TGTGCCAGCATGGTCCCCGAAACGGATACGCAGTATTTT.